The 12 T cell receptor beta chains below all came from one sample that was sequenced in a study of OX40 agonist ivuxolimab in advanced cancers. The library was generated by the immunoSEQ multiplex PCR assay. The clones in this table, taken by TCRdb from immuneACCESS, are in-frame only. Not every clone is retained; where verified, under half of the shortfall comes from an unresolved V gene, and the cause of the rest is unknown. For this sample there are over 70,000 clones; approximately 91% appear just once. About 0.35% of the sample is in the top ten clones. Material: CD4+ or CD8+ T cells sorted from blood, obtained in a trial of the OX40 agonist ivuxolimab. These receptor sequences come from an adult with an advanced solid tumor such as melanoma, head and neck, liver or kidney cancer.

The chain employs TRBV28 and TRBJ2-5; 8 bases map to TRBD2. The germline gives CDR1 MDHEN, CDR2 SYDVKM. Trimming at V came to 8 bases and at J to 7 bases, leaving 12 bases not matched to a gene. This CDR3 spans 14 amino acids. As DNA, the CDR3 is TGTGCCAGCCTCTCGGGACTAGATATTGGGACCCAGTACTTC. As protein: CASLSGLDIGTQYF.

V usage is TRBV7-3 and J usage is TRBJ2-1; D is uncertain. The V end was cut by 5 bases, the J end by 7 bases, with 9 bases between. This CDR3 comprises 12 residues. Germline-derived CDR1 and CDR2 are SGHTA and FQGTGA. The CDR3 sequence is CASSRKGNEQFF. For the CDR3, the DNA is TGTGCCAGCAGCCGGAAAGGGAATGAGCAGTTCTTC.

V usage is TRBV4-2 and J usage is TRBJ2-1; 11 bases agree with TRBD2. The CDR3 spans 15 residues. J gave up 5 bases and V 0 bases, and 0 bases lay outside the gene matches. Germline values: CDR1 LGHNA, CDR2 YNFKEQ. CDR3 sequence: CASSQEGLADNEQFF. CDR3 DNA: TGTGCCAGCAGCCAAGAGGGACTAGCGGACAATGAGCAGTTCTTC.

This clone was recorded only once. V usage is TRBV28 and J usage is TRBJ2-1, with 7 bases identical to TRBD2. CDR1 MDHEN and CDR2 SYDVKM come from the germline V gene. This CDR3 is 15 amino acids long. The junction had 2 bases not matched to a gene; V was cut back by 3 bases and J by 0 bases. CDR3 loop: CASSFSGGSYNEQFF. The CDR3 DNA reads TGTGCCAGCAGTTTCTCGGGGGGCTCCTACAATGAGCAGTTCTTC. Filled out from reference TRBV28 and TRBJ2-1, the complete variable domain reads DVKVTQSSRYLVKRTGEKVFLECVQDMDHENMFWYRQDPGLGLRLIYFSYDVKMKEKGDIPEGYSVSREKKERFSLILESASTNQTSMYLCASSFSGGSYNEQFFGPGTRLTVL.

This chain links TRBV5-1 with TRBJ2-1, with TRBD2 identical over 10 bases. The CDR3 is made up of 16 amino acids. J was trimmed by 4 bases and V by 4 bases; bases with no gene match: 8. Germline V CDR1 and CDR2: SGHRS, YFSETQ. This CDR3 reads CASSTGTSAIYNEQFF. CDR3 nucleotides: TGCGCCAGCAGCACCGGGACTAGCGCGATTTACAATGAGCAGTTCTTC.

The chain employs TRBV28 and TRBJ2-1; 8 positions agree with TRBD1. Germline CDR1 reads MDHEN; CDR2 reads SYDVKM. Trimming at V came to 9 bases and at J to 3 bases, leaving 7 bases not matched to a gene. This CDR3 is built from 14 residues. CDR3 sequence reads: CASNTGGDYNEQFF. The CDR3 nucleotides read TGTGCCAGTAATACAGGGGGTGACTACAATGAGCAGTTCTTC.

The chain recombines TRBV5-1 with TRBJ2-2; the D gene is possibly TRBD1 (5 bases). Germline V gene data show CDR1 as SGHRS and CDR2 as YFSETQ. The CDR3 loop spans 15 amino acids. The V end was cut by 4 bases, the J end by 4 bases, with 14 bases between. CDR3 DNA: TGCGCCAGCAGCCATTCTCAGGGTGGCACCGGGGAGCTGTTTTTT. As protein: CASSHSQGGTGELFF.

The CDR3 bases are TGCAGCGTCCGCATTACTAGCGGGAACACCGGGGAGCTGTTTTTT. Protein sequence: CSVRITSGNTGELFF. This chain connects TRBV29-1 to TRBJ2-2; 8 nucleotides agree with TRBD2. CDR3 length equals 15 residues. CDR1 and CDR2 from the germline V gene are SQVTM and ANQGSEA. Germline trimming cut 6 bases from V and 1 base from J; bases unmatched to any gene: 7.

V and J are TRBV5-4 and TRBJ2-7, with TRBD1 as a possible D gene (6 bases). Germline-derived CDR1 and CDR2 are SGHNT and YYREEE (reference sequence). The CDR3 consists of 15 residues. V lost 5 bases and J 7 bases, leaving 22 bases between the germline ends. Here the CDR3 reads CASSPGANREGEQYF. For the CDR3, the DNA is TGTGCCAGCAGTCCCGGGGCCAACAGGGAAGGGGAGCAGTACTTC.

This clone was picked up one time. This chain joins TRBV19 and TRBJ1-3; no definite D call. The CDR3 length is 13 residues. Germline V gene sequence: CDR1 LNHDA, CDR2 SQIVND (reference sequence). Between the trimmed V and J ends, which lost 5 bases and 4 bases, there was a span of 9 bases. CDR3 residues: CASSPDTGNTIYF. The CDR3 region has the DNA TGTGCCAGTAGTCCCGACACCGGAAACACCATATATTTT. Based on the CDR3 plus reference TRBV19 and TRBJ1-3, the full variable domain is DGGITQSPKYLFRKEGQNVTLSCEQNLNHDAMYWYRQDPGQGLRLIYYSQIVNDFQKGDIAEGYSVSREKKESFPLTVTSAQKNPTAFYLCASSPDTGNTIYFGEGSWLTVV.

CDR3 in amino acids: CASKGGSGGSYEQYF. In DNA, the CDR3 is TGTGCCAGCAAAGGGGGCTCGGGAGGCTCCTACGAGCAGTACTTC. This chain connects TRBV6-5 to TRBJ2-7; the D call may be TRBD1 or TRBD2 (7 bases each). Trimming removed 7 bases from V and 0 bases from J, with 16 bases in between. The CDR3 runs 15 residues. The germline gives CDR1 MNHEY, CDR2 SVGAGI.

The V call is TRBV7-2, the J call TRBJ2-7; D not resolved. The germline CDR1 and CDR2 sequences are SGHTA and FQGNSA. Trimming removed 1 base from V and 3 bases from J, with 10 bases in between. The CDR3 has 14 residues. The CDR3 spells CASSLGPSFYEQYF. For the CDR3, the DNA is TGTGCCAGCAGCTTAGGACCCAGCTTCTACGAGCAGTACTTC.